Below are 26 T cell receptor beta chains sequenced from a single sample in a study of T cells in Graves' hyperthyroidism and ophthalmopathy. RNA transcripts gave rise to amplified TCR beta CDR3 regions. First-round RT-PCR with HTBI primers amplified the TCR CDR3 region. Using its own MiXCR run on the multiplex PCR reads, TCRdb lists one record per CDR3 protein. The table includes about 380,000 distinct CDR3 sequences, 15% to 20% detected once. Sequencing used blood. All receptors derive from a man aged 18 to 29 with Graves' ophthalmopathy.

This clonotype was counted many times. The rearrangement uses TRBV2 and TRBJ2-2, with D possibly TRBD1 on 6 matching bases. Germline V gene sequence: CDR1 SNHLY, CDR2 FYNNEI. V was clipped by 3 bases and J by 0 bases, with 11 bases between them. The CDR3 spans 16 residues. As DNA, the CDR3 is TGTGCCAGCAGTGACGCCAGGGGAGCGAACACCGGGGAGCTGTTTTTT. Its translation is CASSDARGANTGELFF.

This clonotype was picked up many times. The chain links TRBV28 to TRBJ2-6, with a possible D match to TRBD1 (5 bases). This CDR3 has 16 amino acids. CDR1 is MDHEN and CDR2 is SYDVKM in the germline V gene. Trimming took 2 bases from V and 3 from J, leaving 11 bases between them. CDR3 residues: CASSLPAGFGANVLTF. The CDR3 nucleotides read TGTGCCAGCAGTTTACCCGCAGGGTTTGGGGCCAACGTCCTGACTTTC.

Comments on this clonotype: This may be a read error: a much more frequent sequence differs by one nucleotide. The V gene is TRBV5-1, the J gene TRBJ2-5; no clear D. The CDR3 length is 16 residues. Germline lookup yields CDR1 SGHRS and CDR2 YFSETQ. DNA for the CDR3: TGTGTCAGCAGCTTGCTCCCTGAGACTCTCCAAGAGACCCAGTACTTC. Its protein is CVSSLLPETLQETQYF.

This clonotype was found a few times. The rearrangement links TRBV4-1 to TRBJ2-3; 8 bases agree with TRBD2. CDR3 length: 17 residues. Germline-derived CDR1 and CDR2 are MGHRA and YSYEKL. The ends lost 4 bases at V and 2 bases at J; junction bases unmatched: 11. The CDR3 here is CASSLLPGGRSTDTQYF. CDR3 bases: TGCGCCAGCAGCCTCCTACCGGGAGGGAGGTCCACAGATACGCAGTATTTT.

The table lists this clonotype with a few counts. CDR3 residues: CAISDPPEAFF. CDR3 bases: TGTGCCATCAGTGACCCGCCTGAAGCTTTCTTT. The chain employs TRBV10-3 and TRBJ1-1; no clear D. This CDR3 region has 11 residues. The V end was cut by 3 bases, the J end by 6 bases, with 5 bases between. Germline V lookup: CDR1 ENHRY, CDR2 SYGVKD.

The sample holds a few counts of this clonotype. Written as DNA, the CDR3 is TGTGCCAGCAGTTCCGGGACGGGGATCTCTGGAAACACCATATATTTT. It specifies CASSSGTGISGNTIYF. This sequence joins TRBV12-3 or TRBV12-4 and TRBJ1-3, with a tentative D call TRBD1 (5 bases). The CDR3 consists of 16 residues. Trimming stripped 4 bases from V and 0 bases from J, with 13 bases between.

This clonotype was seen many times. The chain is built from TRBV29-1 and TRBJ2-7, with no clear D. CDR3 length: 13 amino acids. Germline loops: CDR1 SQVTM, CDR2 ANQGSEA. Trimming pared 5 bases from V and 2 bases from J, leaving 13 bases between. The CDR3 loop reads CSVSPGQAYEQYF. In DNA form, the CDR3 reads TGCAGCGTTTCCCCCGGCCAGGCCTACGAGCAGTACTTC.

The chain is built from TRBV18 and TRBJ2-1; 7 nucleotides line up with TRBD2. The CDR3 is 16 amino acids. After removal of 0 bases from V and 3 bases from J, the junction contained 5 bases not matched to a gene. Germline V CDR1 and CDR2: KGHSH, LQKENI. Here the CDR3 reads CASSPPSGGNYNEQFF. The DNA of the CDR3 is TGTGCCAGCTCACCACCCTCGGGGGGAAACTACAATGAGCAGTTCTTC.

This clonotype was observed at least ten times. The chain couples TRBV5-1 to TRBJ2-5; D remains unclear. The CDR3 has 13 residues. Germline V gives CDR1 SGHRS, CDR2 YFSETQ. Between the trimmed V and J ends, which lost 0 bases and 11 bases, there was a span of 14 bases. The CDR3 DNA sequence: TGCGCCAGCAGCTTGGTAGGTGAAGAGAAGCAGTACTTC. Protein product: CASSLVGEEKQYF.

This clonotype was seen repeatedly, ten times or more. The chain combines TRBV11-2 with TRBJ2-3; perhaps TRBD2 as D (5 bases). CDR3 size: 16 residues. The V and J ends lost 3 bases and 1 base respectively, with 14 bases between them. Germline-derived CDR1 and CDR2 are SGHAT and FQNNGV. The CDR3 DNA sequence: TGTGCCAGCAGCTTCGAGGGAACCTCCGGCACAGATACGCAGTATTTT. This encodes CASSFEGTSGTDTQYF.

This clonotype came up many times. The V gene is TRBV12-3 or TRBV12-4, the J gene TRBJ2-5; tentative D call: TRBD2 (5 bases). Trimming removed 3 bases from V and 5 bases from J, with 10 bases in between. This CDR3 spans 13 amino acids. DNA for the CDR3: TGTGCCAGCAGTTTTTCTAGCCGCGAGACCCAGTACTTC. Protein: CASSFSSRETQYF.

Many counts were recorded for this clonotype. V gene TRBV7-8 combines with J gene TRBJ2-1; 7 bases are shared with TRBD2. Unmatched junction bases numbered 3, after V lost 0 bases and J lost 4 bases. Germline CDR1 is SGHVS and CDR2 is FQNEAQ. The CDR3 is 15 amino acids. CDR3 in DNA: TGTGCCAGCAGCTTAGCTGCGGGGGTATACAATGAGCAGTTCTTC. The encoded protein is CASSLAAGVYNEQFF.

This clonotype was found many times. The CDR3 loop reads CAADRGDEQFF. The CDR3, as DNA: TGTGCCGCGGATCGGGGTGATGAGCAGTTCTTC. V and J are TRBV12-3 or TRBV12-4 and TRBJ2-1; TRBD2 is a possible D gene (5 bases). Trimming removed 11 bases from V and 8 bases from J, with 13 bases in between. This CDR3 spans 11 amino acids.

The CDR3 loop reads CASSQRLSGTLGSEQFF. The CDR3 DNA sequence: TGCGCCAGCAGCCAAAGGCTTAGCGGGACCCTGGGGAGTGAGCAGTTCTTC. This chain joins TRBV4-3 and TRBJ2-1; TRBD2 agrees at 8 bases. CDR3 length: 17 amino acids. The germline V gene has CDR1 LGHNA and CDR2 YSLEER. V was pared by 2 bases and J by 9 bases, with 15 bases of the junction left unmatched.

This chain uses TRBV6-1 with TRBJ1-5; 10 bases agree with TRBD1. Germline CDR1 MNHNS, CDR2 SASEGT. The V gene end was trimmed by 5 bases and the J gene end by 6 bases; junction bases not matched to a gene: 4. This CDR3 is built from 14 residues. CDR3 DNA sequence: TGTGCCAGCAGTCGACGGACAGGGGGTCAGCCCCAGCATTTT. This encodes CASSRRTGGQPQHF.

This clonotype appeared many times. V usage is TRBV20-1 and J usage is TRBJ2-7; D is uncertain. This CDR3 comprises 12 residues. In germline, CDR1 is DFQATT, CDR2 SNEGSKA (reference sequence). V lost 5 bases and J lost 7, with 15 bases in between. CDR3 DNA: TGCAGTGCTTGGATATCCACCGGGGAGCAGTACTTC. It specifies CSAWISTGEQYF.

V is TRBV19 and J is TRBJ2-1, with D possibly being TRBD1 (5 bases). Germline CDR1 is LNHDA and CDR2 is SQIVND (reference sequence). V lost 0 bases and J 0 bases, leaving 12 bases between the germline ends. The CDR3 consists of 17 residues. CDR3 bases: TGTGCCAGTAGTATAGAAACAGGCTTTAGCTCCTACAATGAGCAGTTCTTC. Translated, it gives CASSIETGFSSYNEQFF.

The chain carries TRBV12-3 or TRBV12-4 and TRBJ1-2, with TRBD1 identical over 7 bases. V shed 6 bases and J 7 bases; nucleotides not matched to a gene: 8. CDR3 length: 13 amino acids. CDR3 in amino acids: CASSPPGGAGYTF. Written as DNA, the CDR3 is TGTGCCAGCAGCCCTCCAGGGGGGGCTGGCTACACCTTC.

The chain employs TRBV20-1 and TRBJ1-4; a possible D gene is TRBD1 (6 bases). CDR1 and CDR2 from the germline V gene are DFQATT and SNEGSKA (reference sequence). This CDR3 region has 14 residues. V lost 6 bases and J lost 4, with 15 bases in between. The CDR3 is CSAKRGGLNEKLFF. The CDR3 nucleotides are TGCAGTGCAAAGAGAGGGGGTCTTAATGAAAAACTGTTTTTT.

The CDR3 coding sequence is TGTGCCAGCACTCTACCGGGACAGGGGACCCACGATGAGCAGTTCTTC. Translation gives CASTLPGQGTHDEQFF. The chain links TRBV6-2 or TRBV6-3 to TRBJ2-1; 10 bases match TRBD1. Looked up from germline, CDR1 is MNHEY and CDR2 is SVGEGT. The CDR3 has 16 residues. V trimming: 7 bases; J trimming: 8 bases; junction bases outside the gene matches: 14.

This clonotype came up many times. The DNA for the CDR3 is TGTGCCAGCAGTGTGGGTTACGAGCAGTACTTC. Its protein is CASSVGYEQYF. The chain recombines TRBV2 with TRBJ2-7; D not certain. Germline-derived CDR1 and CDR2 are SNHLY and FYNNEI. V was clipped by 4 bases and J by 4 bases, with 5 bases between them. This CDR3 comprises 11 residues.

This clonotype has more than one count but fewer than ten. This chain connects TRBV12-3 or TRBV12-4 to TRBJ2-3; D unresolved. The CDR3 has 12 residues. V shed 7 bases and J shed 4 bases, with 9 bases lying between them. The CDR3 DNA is TGTGCCAGCATGCAGGTCTCAGATACGCAGTATTTT. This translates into CASMQVSDTQYF.

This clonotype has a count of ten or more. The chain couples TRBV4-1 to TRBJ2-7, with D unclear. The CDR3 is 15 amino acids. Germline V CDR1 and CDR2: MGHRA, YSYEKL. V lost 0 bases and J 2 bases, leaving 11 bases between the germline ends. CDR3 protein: CASSQDSSLPYEQYF. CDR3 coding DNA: TGCGCCAGCAGCCAAGACAGCTCCCTACCCTACGAGCAGTACTTC.

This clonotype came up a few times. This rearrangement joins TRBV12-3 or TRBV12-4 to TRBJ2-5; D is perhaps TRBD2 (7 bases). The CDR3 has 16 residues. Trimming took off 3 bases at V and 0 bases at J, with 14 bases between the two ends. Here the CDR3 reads CASSFPTGTNQETQYF. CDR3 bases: TGTGCCAGCAGTTTCCCCACAGGGACTAACCAAGAGACCCAGTACTTC.

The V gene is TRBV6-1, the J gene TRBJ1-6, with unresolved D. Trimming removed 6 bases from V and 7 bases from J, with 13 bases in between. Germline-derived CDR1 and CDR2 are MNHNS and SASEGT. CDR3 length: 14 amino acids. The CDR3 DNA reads TGTGCCAGCAGCCCGGAAGCGGGGAATTCACCCCTCCACTTT. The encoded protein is CASSPEAGNSPLHF.

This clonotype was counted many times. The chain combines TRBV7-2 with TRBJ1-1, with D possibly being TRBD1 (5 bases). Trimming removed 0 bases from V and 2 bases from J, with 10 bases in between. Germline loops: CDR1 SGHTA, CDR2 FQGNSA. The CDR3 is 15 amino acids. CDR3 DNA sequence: TGTGCCAGCAGCTTAGCACTTCAGGGTAACACTGAAGCTTTCTTT. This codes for CASSLALQGNTEAFF. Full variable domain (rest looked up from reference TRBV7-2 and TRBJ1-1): GAGVSQSPSNKVTEKGKDVELRCDPISGHTALYWYRQSLGQGLEFLIYFQGNSAPDKSGLPSDRFSAERTGGSVSTLTIQRTQQEDSAVYLCASSLALQGNTEAFFGQGTRLTVV.